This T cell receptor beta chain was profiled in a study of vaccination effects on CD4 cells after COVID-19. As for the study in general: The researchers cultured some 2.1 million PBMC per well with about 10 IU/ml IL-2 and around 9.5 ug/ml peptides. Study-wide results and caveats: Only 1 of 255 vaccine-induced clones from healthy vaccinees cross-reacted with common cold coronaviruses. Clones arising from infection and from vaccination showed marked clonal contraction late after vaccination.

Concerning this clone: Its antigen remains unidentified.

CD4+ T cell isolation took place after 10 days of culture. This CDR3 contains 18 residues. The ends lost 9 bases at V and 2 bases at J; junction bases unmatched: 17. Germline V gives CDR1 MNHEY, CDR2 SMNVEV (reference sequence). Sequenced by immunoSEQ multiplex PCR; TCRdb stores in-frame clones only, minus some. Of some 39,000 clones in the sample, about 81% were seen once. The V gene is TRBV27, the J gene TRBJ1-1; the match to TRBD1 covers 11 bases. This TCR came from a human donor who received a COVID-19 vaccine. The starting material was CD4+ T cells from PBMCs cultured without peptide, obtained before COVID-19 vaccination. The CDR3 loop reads CARPSLPGTGGLNTEAFF. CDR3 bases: TGTGCCAGACCGAGTCTTCCCGGGACAGGGGGGCTTAACACTGAAGCTTTCTTT.